A single sample gave rise to the 14 T cell receptor beta chains below, sequenced in a study of blood T cells in healthy people across ages. The authors ran a second PCR of about 6 to 11 cycles using a sample-barcoded 5' primer and a J-beta primer mix. TCRdb recomputed calls from the 5' RACE reads with MiXCR, one row per CDR3 protein. The sample lists some 1.5 million distinct CDR3 sequences; 40% to 45% were seen once. The sample taken for sequencing was blood. These receptors all come from a woman aged 18-35 years in good health.

This clonotype was counted between two and nine times. The rearrangement uses TRBV6-5 and TRBJ2-5; 9 bases align to TRBD2. V was pared by 5 bases and J by 11 bases, with 15 bases of the junction left unmatched. CDR1 is MNHEY and CDR2 is SVGAGI in the germline V gene. The CDR3 covers 15 residues. The CDR3 sequence is CASSPNSGSSLEQYF. The CDR3, as DNA: TGTGCCAGCAGTCCCAATAGCGGGAGCTCTCTTGAGCAGTACTTC.

This clonotype was picked up a small number of times. The chain carries TRBV7-2 and TRBJ2-3, with 11 bases that match TRBD2. V dropped 1 base and J dropped 3; count of bases not matched to a gene: 6. Germline-derived CDR1 and CDR2 are SGHTA and FQGNSA. The CDR3 extends over 17 amino acids. Here the CDR3 DNA reads TGTGCCAGCAGCTTAGAGGTAGCGGGGGGGCCGACAGATACGCAGTATTTT. Its protein is CASSLEVAGGPTDTQYF.

This chain joins TRBV20-1 and TRBJ2-3; 7 bases map to TRBD2. The CDR3 is 16 amino acids. J lost 5 bases, V lost 2 bases, and 13 bases had no gene match. CDR1 is DFQATT and CDR2 is SNEGSKA in the germline V gene (reference sequence). The CDR3 region is CSARFWGDYVQDTQYF. The CDR3 DNA follows: TGCAGTGCTAGATTTTGGGGGGACTACGTCCAAGATACGCAGTATTTT.

This clonotype was recorded a few times. CDR3 sequence: CASSDPGGQVARTGELFF. The CDR3 nucleotides are TGTGCCAGCAGTGATCCGGGGGGACAGGTTGCTCGGACCGGGGAGCTGTTTTTT. The chain employs TRBV25-1 and TRBJ2-2, with TRBD1 as a possible D gene (8 bases). The CDR3 extends over 18 amino acids. Trimming took 3 bases from V and 5 from J, leaving 22 bases between them. The germline gives CDR1 MGHDK, CDR2 SYGVNS.

This clonotype came up a few times. The chain carries TRBV6-1 and TRBJ2-3; D is undetermined. Germline-derived CDR1 and CDR2 are MNHNS and SASEGT. V lost 4 bases and J 2 bases, leaving 13 bases between the germline ends. This CDR3 spans 15 amino acids. CDR3 coding DNA: TGTGCCAGCAGTGGACACAAGTCCGACACAGATACGCAGTATTTT. Amino acid sequence: CASSGHKSDTDTQYF.

This clonotype was counted a few times. The chain recombines TRBV4-2 with TRBJ1-5; D may be TRBD1 (5 bases). The CDR3 runs to 15 residues. Trimming took off 3 bases at V and 2 bases at J, with 11 bases between the two ends. In germline, CDR1 is LGHNA, CDR2 YNFKEQ. The CDR3 loop is CASSHGKQGNQPQHF. The DNA for the CDR3 is TGTGCCAGCAGCCACGGTAAACAGGGCAATCAGCCCCAGCATTTT.

The CDR3 sequence is CASSGTTGGFNEQFF. The CDR3 DNA reads TGTGCCAGCAGCGGGACGACAGGGGGCTTCAATGAGCAGTTCTTC. The chain recombines TRBV9 with TRBJ2-1; TRBD1 agrees at 10 bases. The CDR3 runs to 15 residues. Germline V lookup: CDR1 SGDLS, CDR2 YYNGEE. The junction had 6 bases not matched to a gene; V was cut back by 3 bases and J by 6 bases.

J is TRBJ2-1 and V is TRBV12-5; D gene unclear. The J call is in doubt because the DNA end fits TRBJ2-7 better. In germline, CDR1 is LGHNT, CDR2 FRNRAP. The CDR3 loop spans 12 amino acids. The CDR3 here is CASGFGYNEQYF. For the CDR3, the DNA is TGTGCTAGTGGTTTTGGGTACAATGAGCAGTACTTC.

This clonotype showed up just a few times. The chain links TRBV7-9 to TRBJ2-3; D not resolved. The ends were cut back, 2 bases at V and 0 bases at J, with 9 bases in the middle. Germline-derived CDR1 and CDR2 are SEHNR and FQNEAQ (reference sequence). This CDR3 spans 15 amino acids. CDR3 sequence (DNA): TGTGCCAGCAGCTTACGAAGAACTAGCACAGATACGCAGTATTTT. Protein product: CASSLRRTSTDTQYF.

This clonotype was found many times. The chain uses TRBV20-1 and TRBJ2-1; weak D call: TRBD2 (5 bases). Germline assignment: CDR1 DFQATT and CDR2 SNEGSKA (reference sequence). Trimming stripped 0 bases from V and 4 bases from J, with 13 bases between. The CDR3 sequence is 15 residues long. In DNA form, the CDR3 reads TGCAGTGCTAGAGATCTCGGACGGGGTTACAATGAGCAGTTCTTC. Its translation: CSARDLGRGYNEQFF.

In this sample, this clonotype turned up a few times. The chain employs TRBV6-1 and TRBJ2-7, with TRBD2 matching 8 bases. The CDR3 runs 16 residues. V trimming: 2 bases; J trimming: 2 bases; junction bases outside the gene matches: 8. The germline CDR1 and CDR2 sequences are MNHNS and SASEGT. The CDR3 reads CASSELGLAGAYEQYF. The CDR3 DNA sequence: TGTGCCAGCAGTGAACTTGGGCTAGCGGGCGCCTACGAGCAGTACTTC.

The chain has TRBV12-3 or TRBV12-4 and TRBJ2-1; D possibly corresponds to TRBD1 (6 bases). CDR3 length: 15 amino acids. V was cut by 11 bases and J by 1 base, with 18 bases left in between. In nucleotides, the CDR3 is TGTGCCCAGCAAAGTGGGGACATATCCTACAATGAGCAGTTCTTC. It encodes CAQQSGDISYNEQFF.

This clonotype was seen a few times. The J gene is TRBJ2-2, the V gene TRBV24-1; no firm D call. Germline values: CDR1 KGHDR, CDR2 SFDVKD. There are 14 residues in the CDR3. Trimming cost V 7 bases and J 6 bases, with 14 bases left between them. The DNA of the CDR3 is TGTGCCACCAGGGACGGCGGTGAGGCCGGGGAGCTGTTTTTT. Its protein is CATRDGGEAGELFF.

V usage is TRBV20-1 and J usage is TRBJ1-4, with 7 nucleotides matching TRBD1. The length of the CDR3 is 13 residues. Germline CDR1 DFQATT, CDR2 SNEGSKA (reference sequence). J gave up 8 bases and V 4 bases, and 7 bases lay outside the gene matches. This CDR3 reads CSATTGSAEKLFF. The CDR3 DNA is TGCAGTGCTACGACAGGGTCGGCGGAAAAACTGTTTTTT.